This T cell receptor beta chain was identified in a study of cytomegalovirus exposure and HLA in healthy donors. Study information: Earlier, 150 million to 200 million T cells were analyzed, and around 100 million unique TCR beta sequences were found among them.

PCR was performed using 60 Vbeta and 13 Jbeta primers. The repertoire was sequenced with immunoSEQ multiplex PCR; TCRdb's copy has only in-frame clones and lacks some. The table records some 130,000 clones, roughly 80% of them present only once. On this clone itself: Antigen: not known.

Study conclusions and caveats: Among TCR beta chains, those listed as cytomegalovirus-associated numbered 164. For TCR beta chains, V- and J-gene trimming was later linked to a missense DCLRE1C variant. Apart from CMV serostatus, no immune exposure information was available.

Sample: PBMCs. The sequence was obtained from a male donor in good health and CMV-seronegative.

CDR3 loop: CASSPPGQFNQPQHF. CDR3 in DNA: TGTGCCAGCTCACCACCGGGACAGTTCAATCAGCCCCAGCATTTT. The chain is built from TRBV18 and TRBJ1-5; 7 nucleotides line up with TRBD1. After removal of 0 bases from V and 3 bases from J, the junction contained 2 bases not matched to a gene. The germline V gene encodes CDR1 KGHSH and CDR2 LQKENI. The CDR3 is 15 residues long.